This TCR beta chain was retrieved from a study of cytomegalovirus exposure and HLA in healthy donors. The length of the CDR3 is 15 residues. V gave up 4 bases and J gave up 4 bases; unmatched junction bases: 10. Per the germline V gene, CDR1 is MNHEY and CDR2 is SVGAGI. The primer mix had 60 Vbeta and 13 Jbeta primers. The assay was immunoSEQ multiplex PCR, and TCRdb's table has in-frame clones only and misses some. The sample carries about 140,000 clones, 88% recorded once. J is TRBJ2-7 and V is TRBV6-5; TRBD2 matches 7 bases. Sequenced sample: PBMCs. The receptor comes from a woman aged 35 to 49 in good health and CMV-seronegative. CDR3 nucleotide sequence: TGTGCCAGCAGTTCGCCCTATGGGGAGGGGTACGAGCAGTACTTC. As protein: CASSSPYGEGYEQYF.